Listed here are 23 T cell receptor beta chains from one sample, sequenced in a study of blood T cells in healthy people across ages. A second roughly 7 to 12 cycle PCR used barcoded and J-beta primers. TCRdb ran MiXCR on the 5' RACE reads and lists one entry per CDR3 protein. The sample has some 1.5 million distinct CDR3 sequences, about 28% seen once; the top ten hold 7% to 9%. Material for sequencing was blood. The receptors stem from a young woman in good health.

The DNA for the CDR3 is TGTGCCATCAGTGAGCGTCCGGGACAGGGGGCAGGAACCGGGGAGCTGTTTTTT. This sequence encodes CAISERPGQGAGTGELFF. This chain links TRBV10-3 with TRBJ2-2; 12 nucleotides line up with TRBD1. Germline V CDR1 and CDR2: ENHRY, SYGVKD. The CDR3 sequence is 18 residues long. Trimming removed 2 bases from V and 5 bases from J; junction bases left unmatched: 9.

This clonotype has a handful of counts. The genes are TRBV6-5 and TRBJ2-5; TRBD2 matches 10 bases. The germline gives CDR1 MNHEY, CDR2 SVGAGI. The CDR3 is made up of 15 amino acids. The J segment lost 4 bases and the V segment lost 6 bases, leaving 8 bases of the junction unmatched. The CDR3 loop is CASSPVSGGGETQYF. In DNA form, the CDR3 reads TGTGCCAGCAGCCCCGTGAGCGGGGGGGGAGAGACCCAGTACTTC.

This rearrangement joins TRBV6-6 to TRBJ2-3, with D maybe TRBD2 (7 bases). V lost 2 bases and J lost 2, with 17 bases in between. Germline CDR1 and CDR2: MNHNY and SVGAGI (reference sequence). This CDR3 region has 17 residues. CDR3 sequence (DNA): TGTGCCAGCAGTTACCGGAGGGGGGGCCCTGTCACAGATACGCAGTATTTT. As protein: CASSYRRGGPVTDTQYF.

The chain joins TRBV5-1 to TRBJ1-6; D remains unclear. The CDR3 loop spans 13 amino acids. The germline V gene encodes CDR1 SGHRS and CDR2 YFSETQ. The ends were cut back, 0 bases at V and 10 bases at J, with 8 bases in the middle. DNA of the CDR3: TGCGCCAGCAGCTTGGCTGGGCTATCACCCCTCCACTTT. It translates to CASSLAGLSPLHF.

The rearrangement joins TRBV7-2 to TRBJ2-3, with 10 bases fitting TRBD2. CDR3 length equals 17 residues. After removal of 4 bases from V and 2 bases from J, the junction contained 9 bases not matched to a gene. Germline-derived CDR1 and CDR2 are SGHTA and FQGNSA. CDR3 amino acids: CASSSQILAGNTDTQYF. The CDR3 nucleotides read TGTGCCAGCAGCTCCCAGATACTAGCGGGGAACACAGATACGCAGTATTTT.

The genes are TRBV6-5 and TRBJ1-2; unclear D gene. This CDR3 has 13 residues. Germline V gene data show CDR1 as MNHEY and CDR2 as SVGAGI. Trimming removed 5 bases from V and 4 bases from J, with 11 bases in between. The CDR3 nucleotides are TGTGCCAGCAGTCGGGCCGATTTCTATGGCTACACCTTC. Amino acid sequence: CASSRADFYGYTF.

CDR3 nucleotide sequence: TGTGCCAGCAGCACCGGGGGGGCGGGGGTAGTTGAGCAGTTCTTC. It encodes CASSTGGAGVVEQFF. The chain couples TRBV11-2 to TRBJ2-1; 8 bases map to TRBD2. Germline assignment: CDR1 SGHAT and CDR2 FQNNGV. This CDR3 region has 15 residues. V gave up 5 bases and J gave up 9 bases; unmatched junction bases: 12.

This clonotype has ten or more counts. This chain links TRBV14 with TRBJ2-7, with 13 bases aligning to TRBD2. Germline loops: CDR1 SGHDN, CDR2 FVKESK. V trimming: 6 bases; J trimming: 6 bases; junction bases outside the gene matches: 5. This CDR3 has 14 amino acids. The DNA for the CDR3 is TGTGCCAGCAGTTACGGACTAGCGGGAGTCGAGCAGTACTTC. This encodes CASSYGLAGVEQYF.

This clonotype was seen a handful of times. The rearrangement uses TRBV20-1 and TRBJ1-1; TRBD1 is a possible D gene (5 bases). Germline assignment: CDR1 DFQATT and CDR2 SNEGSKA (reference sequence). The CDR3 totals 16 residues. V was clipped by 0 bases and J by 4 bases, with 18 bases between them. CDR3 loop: CSARDGQGGEGTEAFF. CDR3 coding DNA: TGCAGTGCTAGAGATGGGCAGGGAGGGGAGGGCACTGAAGCTTTCTTT.

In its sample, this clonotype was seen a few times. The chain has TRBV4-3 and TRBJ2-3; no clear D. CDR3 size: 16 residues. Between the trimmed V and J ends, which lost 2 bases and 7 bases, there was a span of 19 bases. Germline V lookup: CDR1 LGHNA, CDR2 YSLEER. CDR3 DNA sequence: TGCGCCAGCAGCCAAAACCCGGGCCTACTTTTAAATACGCAGTATTTT. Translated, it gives CASSQNPGLLLNTQYF.

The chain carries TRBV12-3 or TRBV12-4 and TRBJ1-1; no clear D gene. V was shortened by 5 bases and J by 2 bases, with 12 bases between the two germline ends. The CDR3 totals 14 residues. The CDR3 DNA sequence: TGTGCCAGCAGTGCAATAGGACCTAACACTGAAGCTTTCTTT. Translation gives CASSAIGPNTEAFF.

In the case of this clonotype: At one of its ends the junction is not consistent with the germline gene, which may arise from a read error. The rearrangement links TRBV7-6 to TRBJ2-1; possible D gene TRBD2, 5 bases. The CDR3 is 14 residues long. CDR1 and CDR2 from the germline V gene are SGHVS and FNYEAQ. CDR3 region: CASSDGLSGNDQFF. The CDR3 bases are TGTGCCAGCAGCGACGGACTCTCCGGCAATGATCAGTTCTTT.

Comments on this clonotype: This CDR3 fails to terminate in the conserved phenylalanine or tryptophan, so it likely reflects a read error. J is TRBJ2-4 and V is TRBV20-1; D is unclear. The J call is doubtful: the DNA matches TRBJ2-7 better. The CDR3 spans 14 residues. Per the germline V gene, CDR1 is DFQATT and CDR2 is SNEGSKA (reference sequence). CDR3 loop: CSARDPSALYEQYC. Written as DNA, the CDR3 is TGCAGTGCTAGAGATCCTTCCGCCCTCTACGAGCAGTACTGC.

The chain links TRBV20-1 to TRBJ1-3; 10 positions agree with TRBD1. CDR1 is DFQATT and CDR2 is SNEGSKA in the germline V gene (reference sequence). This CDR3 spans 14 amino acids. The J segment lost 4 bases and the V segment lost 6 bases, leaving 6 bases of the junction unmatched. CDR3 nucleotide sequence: TGCAGTGCCCAAGACAGGGGGCGAGGAAACACCATATATTTT. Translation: CSAQDRGRGNTIYF.

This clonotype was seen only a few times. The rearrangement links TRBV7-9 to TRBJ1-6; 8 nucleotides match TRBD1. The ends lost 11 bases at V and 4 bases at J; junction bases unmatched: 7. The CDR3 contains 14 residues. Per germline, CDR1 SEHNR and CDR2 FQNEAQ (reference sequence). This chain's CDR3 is CAGGTGKYNSPLHF. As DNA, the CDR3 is TGTGCCGGAGGGACAGGAAAATATAATTCACCCCTCCACTTT.

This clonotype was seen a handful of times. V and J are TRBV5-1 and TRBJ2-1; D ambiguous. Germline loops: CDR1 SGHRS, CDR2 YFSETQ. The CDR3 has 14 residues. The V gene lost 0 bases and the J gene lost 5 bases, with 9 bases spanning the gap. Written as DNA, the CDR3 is TGCGCCAGCAGCTTGGAGTCCGTAAACAATGAGCAGTTCTTC. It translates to CASSLESVNNEQFF.

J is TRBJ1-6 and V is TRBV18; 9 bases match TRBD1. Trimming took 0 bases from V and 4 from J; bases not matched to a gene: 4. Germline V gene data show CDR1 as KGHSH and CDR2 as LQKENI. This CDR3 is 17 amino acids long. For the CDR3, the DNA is TGTGCCAGCTCACCACCGGGACAGGGTGATTATAATTCACCCCTCCACTTT. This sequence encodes CASSPPGQGDYNSPLHF.

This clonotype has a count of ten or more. The CDR3 DNA follows: TGTGCCAGCAGCCTTGGGTCCTCACGCGGTCAGCCCCAGCATTTT. Protein: CASSLGSSRGQPQHF. The V and J genes are TRBV7-9 and TRBJ1-5; D gene uncertain. Germline CDR1 and CDR2: SEHNR and FQNEAQ (reference sequence). The CDR3 runs to 15 residues. Between the trimmed V and J ends, which lost 5 bases and 6 bases, there was a span of 17 bases. Full variable domain (remainder filled in from reference TRBV7-9 and TRBJ1-5): DTGVSQNPRHKITKRGQNVTFRCDPISEHNRLYWYRQTLGQGPEFLTYFQNEAQLEKSRLLSDRFSAERPKGSFSTLEIQRTEQGDSAMYLCASSLGSSRGQPQHFGDGTRLSIL.

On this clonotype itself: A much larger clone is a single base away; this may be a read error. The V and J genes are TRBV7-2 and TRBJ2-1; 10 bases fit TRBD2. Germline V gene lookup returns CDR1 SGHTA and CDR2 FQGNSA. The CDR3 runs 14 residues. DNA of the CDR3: TGTGTCAGCAGCTTCGGGACTAGCGTGAATGAGCAGTTCTTC. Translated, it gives CVSSFGTSVNEQFF.

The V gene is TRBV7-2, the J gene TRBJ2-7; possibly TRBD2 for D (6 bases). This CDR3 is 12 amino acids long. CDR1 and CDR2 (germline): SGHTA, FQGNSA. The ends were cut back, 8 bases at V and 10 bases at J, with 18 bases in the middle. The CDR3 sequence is CASFSGWEAQYF. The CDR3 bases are TGTGCCAGCTTCAGCGGTTGGGAGGCCCAGTACTTC. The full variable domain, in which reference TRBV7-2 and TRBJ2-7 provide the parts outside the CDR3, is GAGVSQSPSNKVTEKGKDVELRCDPISGHTALYWYRQSLGQGLEFLIYFQGNSAPDKSGLPSDRFSAERTGGSVSTLTIQRTQQEDSAVYLCASFSGWEAQYFGPGTRLTVT.

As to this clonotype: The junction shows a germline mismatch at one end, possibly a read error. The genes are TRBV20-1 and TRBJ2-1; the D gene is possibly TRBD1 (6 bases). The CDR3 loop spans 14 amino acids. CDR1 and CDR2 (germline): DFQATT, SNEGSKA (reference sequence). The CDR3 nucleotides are TGCAGTGCTAAGGACAGCAGCTCCTACGATGAGCAGTTCTTC. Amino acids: CSAKDSSSYDEQFF.

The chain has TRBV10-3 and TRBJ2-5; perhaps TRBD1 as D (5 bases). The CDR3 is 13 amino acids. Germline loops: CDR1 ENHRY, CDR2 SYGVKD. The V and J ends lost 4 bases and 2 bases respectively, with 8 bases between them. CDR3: CAISAYRQETQYF. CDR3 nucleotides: TGTGCCATCAGTGCATACAGGCAAGAGACCCAGTACTTC.

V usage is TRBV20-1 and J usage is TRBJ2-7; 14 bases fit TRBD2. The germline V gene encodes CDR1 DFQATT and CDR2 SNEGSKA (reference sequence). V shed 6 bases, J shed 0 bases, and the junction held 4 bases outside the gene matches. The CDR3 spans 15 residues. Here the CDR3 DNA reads TGCAGTGCAGGAGGGACTAGCGGGGGCTCCTACGAGCAGTACTTC. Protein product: CSAGGTSGGSYEQYF.